This TCR beta chain stems from a study of T cells in Graves' hyperthyroidism and ophthalmopathy (dated by TCRdb to about 2019). In the study overall: Peripheral blood samples were taken at the time of initial diagnosis, prior to any treatment. TCR Vbeta CDR3 sequencing of some 140 peripheral blood samples (around 45 ophthalmopathy, roughly 74 hyperthyroidism and roughly 17 progressor patients) is reported in the paper. TCR V-J signatures able to tell the groups apart were searched for in a discovery cohort of 100 patients, of whom 40 to 45 had Graves' ophthalmopathy and about 60 had stable Graves' hyperthyroidism. Prospective prediction of ophthalmopathy was tested in an independent validation cohort of 18 to 20 hyperthyroidism patients and 17 patients who later progressed to ophthalmopathy. In about 6 Graves' hyperthyroidism patients, the study also compared T-cell repertoires from thyroid tissue with T-cell repertoires from blood. After sampling, hyperthyroidism patients received methimazole starting at 30 mg daily, and ophthalmopathy patients received high-dose intravenous methylprednisolone. The roughly 99 discovery patients were divided at random into training and test sets in a 7:3 ratio.

The TCR beta CDR3 regions were amplified from RNA transcripts. The TCR CDR3 was subjected to a first round of RT-PCR using the HTBI primer set and the Qiagen OneStep RT-PCR kit. The libraries were constructed in a second round of multiplex PCR and then size-selected and purified. Paired-end sequencing of the libraries was performed with 100 bp reads on an Illumina HiSeq2000. The published analysis was carried out like this. SOAPnuke was used to process the raw data, removing reads that contained adapters or uncalled bases, had a mean Phred below 15, or lacked an exact match to the constant primer or identifier. High-quality paired reads were merged using COPE v1.2.5, and each unique nucleotide sequence was defined as a clonotype. MiTCR v1.1 was used to align the clonotypes against IMGT TRBV, TRBD and TRBJ reference segments. Only V-J combinations with frequency above 0.0001, covering about 99% of repertoires, were analysed. A TCS score was defined as the ratio between F50 (clonal expansion) and ExV (chaos), using BLOSUM62-based TCRdist between CDR3 peptides within each V-J. Welch's t-statistics and random forest reduced around 520 V-J features to 10 to 15, which were used in a naive Bayes classifier (R e1071). TCRdb's own reprocessing of the public reads used fastp at Q25 and MiXCR and kept productive beta chains. CDR3 protein sequences are deduplicated, and each keeps its most common genes and DNA. The V and J calls reflect TCRdb's pipeline rather than the authors' work. The sample table lists about 600,000 distinct CDR3 sequences, 15% to 20% of them with a count of one. The ten largest clones take up about 3.5% of the sample.

Including cysteine and phenylalanine, the CDR3 has 16 amino acids. Solely the CDR3 DNA is kept, with 48 bases framed from the first base. Ends trimmed: V by 4 bases, J by 7 bases; bases unmatched to a gene: 11. Via the germline V gene, CDR1 is MDHEN and CDR2 SYDVKM. In the ophthalmopathy patients, disease was moderately to severely active, with a Clinical Activity Score of 3 or more, a NOSPECS grade of 4 or more, and a duration of less than 3 months. Any patient with an uncontrolled infection, another autoimmune disease, pregnancy or lactation was excluded. Diagnoses relied on clinical symptoms, serum thyroxine and TRAb, thyroid ultrasound and orbital computed tomography. PBMCs were isolated from 7.5 to 10 ml of fresh peripheral blood by Ficoll-Paque density gradient centrifugation. Total RNA was extracted using Trizol reagent, and RNA quality was assessed on an Agilent 2100 Bioanalyzer. The paper's findings and limits, for the study overall: Blood samples also contained most of the expanded thyroid clonotypes (frequency above 0.001), which suggests that blood repertoires may reflect thyroid immune responses. In cross-validation, a model built on a 13 V-J signature told ophthalmopathy apart from stable hyperthyroidism with under 90% sensitivity and roughly 81% specificity, and in testing the same model reached 80%/75%. In validation, progression to ophthalmopathy was predicted by the model with 70% to 71% sensitivity and about 72% specificity, a median of approximately 6.5 months before onset. Sample size was not statistically predetermined, and blinding of investigators to group allocation was not performed.

This clonotype was detected only a few times. The antigen it binds to is not known. No clone much larger than this one lies a single base away; base qualities are absent. The sequence joins TRBV28 to TRBJ2-1; TRBD1 aligns with 9 central bases. Sample: blood. The receptor comes from a woman aged 40 to 50 with Graves' ophthalmopathy. The bases are TGTGCCAGCAGTTCCCCCGGGACAGGGTTACGGAATGAGCAGTTCTTC. Its translation reads: CASSSPGTGLRNEQFF.